This TCR beta chain was found in a study of blood T cell repertoires in COVID-19. Study as a whole: Sites in the United States, Italy and Spain provided acute and convalescent COVID-19 samples. PBMCs, B-cell-depleted T cells, or T cells were the source of the cDNA or gDNA that made up the material.

Measured with immunoSEQ multiplex PCR; TCRdb has only the in-frame clones, and not every one. The sample gives about 130,000 clones, over 75% of which show up once; about a sixth is in the top ten. This CDR3 region has 17 residues. Between the trimmed V and J ends, which lost 3 bases and 7 bases, there was a span of 21 bases. CDR1 is LNHDA and CDR2 is SQIVND in the germline V gene (reference sequence). Followed over time, Seattle patients had been enrolled while infection was active. The source material was peripheral blood. The sequence was obtained from a man under 40 with COVID-19, enrolled during active disease. The chain recombines TRBV19 with TRBJ2-2; a weak D match, TRBD1 (5 bases). The CDR3 nucleotides are TGTGCCAGTAGTATCCGCCTATCCCAGGGTAGAGGCGGGGAGCTGTTTTTT. This codes for CASSIRLSQGRGGELFF.